This TCR beta chain originates from a study of blood T cell repertoires in COVID-19. Whole-study context: Material from acute and convalescent COVID-19 was sourced from the United States, Italy and Spain. T cells, B-cell-depleted T cells, or PBMCs provided the cDNA or gDNA that served as material.

In the original workflow: Reference gene primer amplification in the assay estimated nucleated cell counts. Sequencing was performed with immunoSEQ multiplex PCR; in TCRdb, only in-frame clones are kept and a portion is missing. V and J calls and clone size are copied from that table; D and trimming were computed from the DNA. The sample has around 100,000 clones, around 93% seen once; the top ten hold about 1.8%. From germline, CDR1 is WSHSY and CDR2 SAAADI. The ends were cut back, 5 bases at V and 0 bases at J, with 8 bases in the middle. This CDR3 has 13 residues. Source material: peripheral blood. V usage is TRBV10-2 and J usage is TRBJ2-7; D not resolved. The sequence was collected from a human donor with active COVID-19. The donor label of this sample is uncertain. The CDR3: CASSKESSYEQYF. The CDR3 nucleotides are TGCGCCAGCAGTAAGGAGAGCTCCTACGAGCAGTACTTC.